The 29 T cell receptor beta chains below come from one sample, sequenced in a study of cytomegalovirus exposure and HLA in healthy donors. The PCR was carried out with 60 Vbeta primers and 13 Jbeta primers. TCRdb keeps only in-frame clones here, not all; method: immunoSEQ multiplex PCR. The profile shows roughly 130,000 clones, about 63% of them singletons. Material: PBMCs. These receptors came from a man aged 25 to 40 in good health and CMV-seropositive.

The chain combines TRBV5-6 with TRBJ2-1; D may be TRBD2 (5 bases). CDR1 is SGHDT, CDR2 YYEEEE, per germline. V was clipped by 2 bases and J by 0 bases, with 12 bases between them. The CDR3 contains 16 residues. CDR3 in DNA: TGTGCCAGCAGCTTAGTGGACTCAAGCTCCTACAATGAGCAGTTCTTC. The encoded protein is CASSLVDSSSYNEQFF.

V and J are TRBV5-1 and TRBJ2-3, with a weak D call TRBD2 (6 bases). The CDR3 covers 14 residues. The V and J ends lost 2 bases and 3 bases respectively, with 10 bases between them. CDR1 and CDR2 from the germline V gene are SGHRS and YFSETQ. Here the CDR3 DNA reads TGCGCCAGCAGCTTCAGGGCGGGAACAGATACGCAGTATTTT. Translation gives CASSFRAGTDTQYF.

The genes are TRBV5-4 and TRBJ1-2; TRBD1 might be the D (5 bases). CDR1 and CDR2 (germline): SGHNT, YYREEE (reference sequence). V lost 4 bases and J lost 2, with 9 bases in between. The length of the CDR3 is 13 residues. The CDR3 spells CASSPGGNYGYTF. The CDR3 DNA follows: TGTGCCAGCAGCCCCGGGGGGAACTATGGCTACACCTTC.

The CDR3 sequence: CASSSGGKVYEQYF. CDR3 bases: TGTGCCAGCAGCTCGGGCGGGAAGGTGTACGAGCAGTACTTC. The V and J genes are TRBV11-2 and TRBJ2-5, with D maybe TRBD2 (6 bases). Judging by the DNA end, TRBJ2-7 fits better; the J call may be wrong. The CDR3 has 14 residues. Germline CDR1 is SGHAT and CDR2 is FQNNGV.

This chain joins TRBV7-6 and TRBJ2-1, with 10 bases aligning to TRBD2. Unmatched junction bases numbered 11, after V lost 0 bases and J lost 9 bases. Looked up from germline, CDR1 is SGHVS and CDR2 is FNYEAQ. The CDR3 has 17 residues. DNA for the CDR3: TGTGCCAGCAGCTTAGCGCCTAGCGGGAGTTCTAGCTTTGAGCAGTTCTTC. It is translated as CASSLAPSGSSSFEQFF.

The gene calls are TRBV29-1 and TRBJ1-1, with D maybe TRBD1 (6 bases). The CDR3 contains 15 residues. V was cut by 4 bases and J by 3 bases, with 18 bases left in between. Germline V lookup: CDR1 SQVTM, CDR2 ANQGSEA. CDR3 loop: CSVVGYREGDTEAFF. DNA for the CDR3: TGCAGCGTTGTAGGGTACAGGGAGGGGGACACTGAAGCTTTCTTT.

The genes are TRBV6-4 and TRBJ2-1; 7 bases line up with TRBD2. The CDR3 has 14 amino acids. Germline CDR1 MRHNA, CDR2 SNTAGT. V was pared by 6 bases and J by 4 bases, with 6 bases of the junction left unmatched. The CDR3 nucleotides are TGTGCCAGCAGCGCTAGCGGAAGATACAATGAGCAGTTCTTC. Its protein is CASSASGRYNEQFF.

Only a few counts were recorded for this clone. This sequence joins TRBV19 and TRBJ1-5; 7 bases agree with TRBD1. Per the germline V gene, CDR1 is LNHDA and CDR2 is SQIVND (reference sequence). V was pared by 8 bases and J by 5 bases, with 15 bases of the junction left unmatched. This CDR3 contains 16 residues. This chain's CDR3 is CASSDHRQGGDQPQHF. The CDR3 DNA is TGTGCCAGTTCCGACCACAGACAGGGCGGGGATCAGCCCCAGCATTTT.

The DNA of the CDR3 is TGTGCCAGTAGTGAGGACAGACGCGGGGCTTTCTTT. Its translation: CASSEDRRGAFF. This chain uses TRBV19 with TRBJ1-1; tentative D call: TRBD1 (6 bases). V lost 5 bases to trimming and J lost 11 bases, with 15 bases between them. The CDR3 has 12 amino acids. From germline, CDR1 is LNHDA and CDR2 SQIVND (reference sequence).

This chain connects TRBV29-1 to TRBJ2-5, with D possibly TRBD1 on 6 matching bases. The V gene lost 4 bases and the J gene lost 1 base, with 10 bases spanning the gap. The CDR3 length is 13 residues. Per the germline V gene, CDR1 is SQVTM and CDR2 is ANQGSEA. CDR3 region: CSVVGGFQETQYF. As DNA, the CDR3 is TGCAGCGTTGTAGGGGGATTCCAAGAGACCCAGTACTTC.

The chain has TRBV19 and TRBJ2-3; 13 bases align to TRBD2. CDR1 is LNHDA and CDR2 is SQIVND in the germline V gene (reference sequence). Germline trimming cut 5 bases from V and 3 bases from J; bases unmatched to any gene: 8. This CDR3 has 17 amino acids. The CDR3 loop is CASSVGLAGVRTDTQYF. As DNA, the CDR3 is TGTGCCAGTAGTGTAGGACTAGCGGGAGTGAGGACAGATACGCAGTATTTT.

The genes are TRBV18 and TRBJ2-5; 7 bases agree with TRBD1. CDR1 is KGHSH and CDR2 is LQKENI in the germline V gene. The CDR3 runs 14 residues. The V gene end was trimmed by 5 bases and the J gene end by 5 bases; junction bases not matched to a gene: 8. The CDR3 spells CASSENRGKETQYF. CDR3 bases: TGTGCCAGCTCAGAAAACAGGGGCAAGGAGACCCAGTACTTC.

This CDR3 reads CAISGSGTSGEQYF. In DNA form, the CDR3 reads TGTGCCATCAGTGGGTCCGGGACTAGCGGAGAGCAGTACTTC. This sequence joins TRBV10-3 and TRBJ2-7; TRBD2 aligns across 11 bases. V lost 4 bases, J lost 7 bases, and 6 bases stayed unmatched. Germline assignment: CDR1 ENHRY and CDR2 SYGVKD. CDR3 length equals 14 residues.

On this clone: The same CDR3 arises from other DNA sequences in this sample as well. The CDR3 reads CASSPGQGMNTEAFF. CDR3 nucleotide sequence: TGTGCCAGCTCACCGGGACAGGGGATGAACACTGAAGCTTTCTTT. The rearrangement joins TRBV18 to TRBJ1-1; 10 bases match TRBD1. The length of the CDR3 is 15 residues. Germline lookup yields CDR1 KGHSH and CDR2 LQKENI. V gave up 3 bases and J gave up 0 bases; unmatched junction bases: 1.

The chain links TRBV5-1 to TRBJ2-5; 7 bases align to TRBD1. There are 13 residues in the CDR3. Germline V gene lookup returns CDR1 SGHRS and CDR2 YFSETQ. After removal of 4 bases from V and 5 bases from J, the junction contained 5 bases not matched to a gene. The CDR3 loop is CASSDDRVETQYF. DNA for the CDR3: TGCGCCAGCAGCGATGACAGGGTCGAGACCCAGTACTTC.

The chain employs TRBV5-1 and TRBJ2-1; 14 bases line up with TRBD2. This CDR3 has 18 residues. Germline lookup yields CDR1 SGHRS and CDR2 YFSETQ. V shed 0 bases and J 3 bases; nucleotides not matched to a gene: 5. The CDR3 loop reads CASSLGLAGGPRYNEQFF. CDR3 nucleotides: TGCGCCAGCAGCTTGGGACTAGCGGGAGGGCCCCGCTACAATGAGCAGTTCTTC.

The chain employs TRBV5-1 and TRBJ2-2, with TRBD1 identical over 9 bases. Germline CDR1 SGHRS, CDR2 YFSETQ. J was trimmed by 3 bases and V by 3 bases; bases with no gene match: 3. The CDR3 has 15 residues. Written as DNA, the CDR3 is TGCGCCAGCAGCTCGACAGGGGGGTACACCGGGGAGCTGTTTTTT. This translates into CASSSTGGYTGELFF.

This chain connects TRBV6-1 to TRBJ2-3, with a weak D call TRBD2 (6 bases). Trimming took off 2 bases at V and 1 base at J, with 16 bases between the two ends. Germline-derived CDR1 and CDR2 are MNHNS and SASEGT. This CDR3 is 17 amino acids long. CDR3 DNA sequence: TGTGCCAGCAGTGAAATAAGGGACTTATGGGGCACAGATACGCAGTATTTT. Its translation is CASSEIRDLWGTDTQYF.

This chain links TRBV5-1 with TRBJ2-1, with 7 bases aligning to TRBD1. Germline CDR1 reads SGHRS; CDR2 reads YFSETQ. Trimming cost V 2 bases and J 2 bases; bases outside gene matches: 1. The CDR3 is made up of 14 amino acids. The CDR3, as DNA: TGCGCCAGCAGCTTACAGGGGACCTACAATGAGCAGTTCTTC. As protein: CASSLQGTYNEQFF.

The chain links TRBV18 to TRBJ1-5; a weak D match, TRBD1 (5 bases). This CDR3 is 14 amino acids long. V lost 3 bases and J 5 bases, leaving 11 bases between the germline ends. The germline CDR1 and CDR2 sequences are KGHSH and LQKENI. CDR3 in DNA: TGTGCCAGCTCACCCAGGTTCAGGGATCAGCCCCAGCATTTT. The encoded protein is CASSPRFRDQPQHF. The whole variable domain, remainder taken from reference TRBV18 and TRBJ1-5, is NAGVMQNPRHLVRRRGQEARLRCSPMKGHSHVYWYRQLPEEGLKFMVYLQKENIIDESGMPKERFSAEFPKEGPSILRIQQVVRGDSAAYFCASSPRFRDQPQHFGDGTRLSIL.

This chain connects TRBV6-1 to TRBJ1-2, with D possibly TRBD1 on 5 matching bases. Trimming took 2 bases from V and 4 from J, leaving 8 bases between them. This CDR3 has 13 amino acids. The V gene's germline CDR1 is MNHNS and CDR2 SASEGT. CDR3 region: CASSEQTGYGYTF. The CDR3 coding sequence is TGTGCCAGCAGTGAACAAACAGGCTATGGCTACACCTTC.

The chain carries TRBV9 and TRBJ2-7, with D maybe TRBD2 (5 bases). The CDR3 covers 14 residues. The germline V gene encodes CDR1 SGDLS and CDR2 YYNGEE. V lost 3 bases and J 2 bases, leaving 12 bases between the germline ends. The CDR3 DNA sequence: TGTGCCAGCAGCGGCAGCGGAGCCCCCTACGAGCAGTACTTC. Translated, it gives CASSGSGAPYEQYF. Drawing the rest from reference TRBV9 and TRBJ2-7, the complete variable domain is DSGVTQTPKHLITATGQRVTLRCSPRSGDLSVYWYQQSLDQGLQFLIQYYNGEERAKGNILERFSAQQFPDLHSELNLSSLELGDSALYFCASSGSGAPYEQYFGPGTRLTVT.

The CDR3 region has the DNA TGTGCCAGCAGTGTACTAGCGGAGAACACCGGGGAGCTGTTTTTT. It is translated as CASSVLAENTGELFF. The chain recombines TRBV6-6 with TRBJ2-2; 8 nucleotides align to TRBD2. This CDR3 has 15 residues. Germline CDR1 reads MNHNY; CDR2 reads SVGAGI (reference sequence). The V segment lost 5 bases and the J segment 1 base; nucleotides outside the gene matches: 3.

The CDR3 reads CASSADRGGEQYF. In DNA form, the CDR3 reads TGTGCCAGTAGTGCGGACAGGGGTGGAGAGCAGTACTTC. The chain carries TRBV19 and TRBJ2-7; 9 bases align to TRBD1. The V and J ends lost 5 bases and 7 bases, in that order; junction bases with no gene match: 6. Germline CDR1 reads LNHDA; CDR2 reads SQIVND (reference sequence). The length of the CDR3 is 13 residues.

The V call is TRBV5-1, the J call TRBJ2-5, with TRBD2 matching over 11 bases. V trimming: 0 bases; J trimming: 4 bases; junction bases outside the gene matches: 5. The CDR3 runs 16 residues. Germline CDR1 and CDR2: SGHRS and YFSETQ. CDR3 residues: CASSLVLAGAVETQYF. The DNA of the CDR3 is TGCGCCAGCAGCTTGGTACTAGCGGGAGCTGTAGAGACCCAGTACTTC.

V and J are TRBV5-1 and TRBJ2-7; D possibly corresponds to TRBD1 (6 bases). Germline assignment: CDR1 SGHRS and CDR2 YFSETQ. The CDR3 is 13 amino acids. Trimming took 2 bases from V and 5 from J, leaving 11 bases between them. Here the CDR3 DNA reads TGCGCCAGCAGCTTATTACAGGGAAACGAGCAGTACTTC. Translation: CASSLLQGNEQYF.

V usage is TRBV13 and J usage is TRBJ2-5; 9 nucleotides line up with TRBD2. The germline V gene has CDR1 PRHDT and CDR2 FYEKMQ (reference sequence). This CDR3 has 15 residues. The J segment lost 11 bases and the V segment lost 8 bases, leaving 18 bases of the junction unmatched. The CDR3 reads CASLIAGDPSEEQYF. The CDR3 DNA is TGTGCCAGCCTCATAGCGGGAGACCCTTCGGAGGAGCAGTACTTC.

The chain combines TRBV10-1 with TRBJ2-3; D gene unclear. Trimming stripped 1 base from V and 2 bases from J, with 10 bases between. The CDR3 spans 15 residues. Germline V gene sequence: CDR1 WNHNN, CDR2 SYGVQD (reference sequence). The CDR3 protein is CASSECLEVTDTQYF. The CDR3 DNA reads TGCGCCAGCAGTGAGTGTCTAGAAGTCACAGATACGCAGTATTTT.

This chain links TRBV28 with TRBJ1-5; D might be TRBD1 (5 bases). Germline CDR1 is MDHEN and CDR2 is SYDVKM. V lost 6 bases, J lost 2 bases, and 17 bases lay in between. CDR3 length equals 16 residues. CDR3 nucleotides: TGTGCCAGCAGCCCGGGGGGGTCAGTGGGCAATCAGCCCCAGCATTTT. Amino acid sequence: CASSPGGSVGNQPQHF. The variable domain in full, completed from reference TRBV28 and TRBJ1-5, reads DVKVTQSSRYLVKRTGEKVFLECVQDMDHENMFWYRQDPGLGLRLIYFSYDVKMKEKGDIPEGYSVSREKKERFSLILESASTNQTSMYLCASSPGGSVGNQPQHFGDGTRLSIL.